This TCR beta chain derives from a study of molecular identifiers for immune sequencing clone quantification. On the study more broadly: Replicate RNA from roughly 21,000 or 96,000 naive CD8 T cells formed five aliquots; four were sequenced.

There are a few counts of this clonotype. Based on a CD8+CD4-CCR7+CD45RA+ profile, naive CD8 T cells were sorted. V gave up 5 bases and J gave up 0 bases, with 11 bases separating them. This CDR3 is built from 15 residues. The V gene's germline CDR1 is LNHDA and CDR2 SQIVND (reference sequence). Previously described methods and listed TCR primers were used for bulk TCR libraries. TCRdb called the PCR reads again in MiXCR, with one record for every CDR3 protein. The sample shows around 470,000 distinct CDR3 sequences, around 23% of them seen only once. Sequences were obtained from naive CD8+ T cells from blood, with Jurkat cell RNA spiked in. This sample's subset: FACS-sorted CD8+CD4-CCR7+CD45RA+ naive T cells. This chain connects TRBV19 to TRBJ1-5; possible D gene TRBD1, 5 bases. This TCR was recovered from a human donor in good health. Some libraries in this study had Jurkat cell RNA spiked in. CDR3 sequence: CASSLATVSNQPQHF. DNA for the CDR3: TGTGCCAGTAGTCTTGCGACAGTTAGCAATCAGCCCCAGCATTTT.